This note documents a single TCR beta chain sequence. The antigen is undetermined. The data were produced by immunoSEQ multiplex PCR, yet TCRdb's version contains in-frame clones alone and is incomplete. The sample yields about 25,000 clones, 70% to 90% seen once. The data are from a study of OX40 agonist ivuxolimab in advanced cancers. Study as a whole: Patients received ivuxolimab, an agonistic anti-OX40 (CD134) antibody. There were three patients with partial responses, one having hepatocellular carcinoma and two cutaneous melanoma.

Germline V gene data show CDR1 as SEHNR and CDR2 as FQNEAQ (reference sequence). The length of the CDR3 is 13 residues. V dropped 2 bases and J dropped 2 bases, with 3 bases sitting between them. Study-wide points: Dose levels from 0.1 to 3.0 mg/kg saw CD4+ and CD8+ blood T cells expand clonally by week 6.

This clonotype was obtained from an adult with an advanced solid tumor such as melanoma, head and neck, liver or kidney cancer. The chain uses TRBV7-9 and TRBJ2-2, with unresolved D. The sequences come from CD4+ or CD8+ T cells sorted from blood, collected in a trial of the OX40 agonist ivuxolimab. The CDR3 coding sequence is TGTGCCAGCAGCTTACTCAACACCGGGGAGCTGTTTTTT. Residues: CASSLLNTGELFF.